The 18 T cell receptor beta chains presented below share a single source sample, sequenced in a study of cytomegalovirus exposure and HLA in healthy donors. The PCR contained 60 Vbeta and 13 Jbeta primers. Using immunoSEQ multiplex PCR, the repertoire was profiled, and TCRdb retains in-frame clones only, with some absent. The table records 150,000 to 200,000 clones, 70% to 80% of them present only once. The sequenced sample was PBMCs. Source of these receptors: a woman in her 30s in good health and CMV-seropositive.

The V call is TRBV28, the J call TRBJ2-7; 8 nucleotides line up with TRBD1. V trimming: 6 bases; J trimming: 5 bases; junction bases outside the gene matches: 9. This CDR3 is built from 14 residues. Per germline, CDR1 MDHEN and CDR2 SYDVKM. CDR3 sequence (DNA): TGTGCCAGCAGCCTCAGACAGGGGAGGAACGAGCAGTACTTC. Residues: CASSLRQGRNEQYF.

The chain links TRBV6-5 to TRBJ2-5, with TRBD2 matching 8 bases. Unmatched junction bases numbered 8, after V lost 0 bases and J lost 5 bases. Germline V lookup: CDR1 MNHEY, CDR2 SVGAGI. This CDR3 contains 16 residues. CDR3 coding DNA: TGTGCCAGCAGTTACTCGGTTAGCGGGATGGTCGAGACCCAGTACTTC. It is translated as CASSYSVSGMVETQYF.

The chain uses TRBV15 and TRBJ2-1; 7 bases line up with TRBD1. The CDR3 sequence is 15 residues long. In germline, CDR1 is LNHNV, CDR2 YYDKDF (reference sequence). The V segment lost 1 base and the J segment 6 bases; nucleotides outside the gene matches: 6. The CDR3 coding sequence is TGTGCCACCAGCAGAGGCGACAGGGCGAGCAATGAGCAGTTCTTC. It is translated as CATSRGDRASNEQFF.

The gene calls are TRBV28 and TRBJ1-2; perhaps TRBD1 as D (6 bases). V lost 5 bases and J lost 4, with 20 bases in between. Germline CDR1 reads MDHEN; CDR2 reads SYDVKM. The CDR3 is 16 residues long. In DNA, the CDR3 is TGTGCCAGCAGTCCCCCCCACCTTAGGACAGTCTATGGCTACACCTTC. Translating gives CASSPPHLRTVYGYTF.

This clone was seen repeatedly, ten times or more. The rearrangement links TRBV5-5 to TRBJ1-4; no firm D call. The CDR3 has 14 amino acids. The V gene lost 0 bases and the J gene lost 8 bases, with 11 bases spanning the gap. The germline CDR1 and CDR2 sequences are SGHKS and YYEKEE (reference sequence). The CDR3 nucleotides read TGTGCCAGCAGCTTGGGGGCAAGAGGGGAAAAACTGTTTTTT. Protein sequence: CASSLGARGEKLFF.

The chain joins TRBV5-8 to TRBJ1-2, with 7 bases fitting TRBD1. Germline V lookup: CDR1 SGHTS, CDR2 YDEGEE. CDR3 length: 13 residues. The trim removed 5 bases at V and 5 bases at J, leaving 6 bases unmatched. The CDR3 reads CASRMTGSYGYTF. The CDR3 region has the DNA TGTGCCAGCAGGATGACAGGGAGTTATGGCTACACCTTC. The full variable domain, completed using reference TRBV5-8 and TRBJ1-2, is EAGVTQSPTHLIKTRGQQATLRCSPISGHTSVYWYQQALGLGLQFLLWYDEGEERNRGNFPPRFSGRQFPNYSSELNVNALELEDSALYLCASRMTGSYGYTFGSGTRLTVV.

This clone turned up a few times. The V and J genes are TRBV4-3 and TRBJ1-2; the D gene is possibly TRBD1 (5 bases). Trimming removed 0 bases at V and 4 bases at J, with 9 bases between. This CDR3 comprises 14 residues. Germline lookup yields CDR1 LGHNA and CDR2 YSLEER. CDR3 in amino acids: CASSQETEIYGYTF. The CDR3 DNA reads TGCGCCAGCAGCCAAGAGACAGAGATCTATGGCTACACCTTC.

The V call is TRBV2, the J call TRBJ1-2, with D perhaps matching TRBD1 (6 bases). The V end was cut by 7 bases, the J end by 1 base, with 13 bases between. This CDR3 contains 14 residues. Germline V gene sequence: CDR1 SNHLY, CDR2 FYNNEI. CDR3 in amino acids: CASIWEGGNYGYTF. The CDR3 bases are TGTGCCAGCATTTGGGAGGGGGGTAACTATGGCTACACCTTC.

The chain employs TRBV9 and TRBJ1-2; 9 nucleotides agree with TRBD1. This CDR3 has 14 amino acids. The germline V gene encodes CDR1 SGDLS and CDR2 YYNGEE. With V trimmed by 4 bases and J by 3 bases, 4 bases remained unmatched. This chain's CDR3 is CASSFTGGDYGYTF. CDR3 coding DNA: TGTGCCAGCAGCTTTACAGGGGGCGACTATGGCTACACCTTC.

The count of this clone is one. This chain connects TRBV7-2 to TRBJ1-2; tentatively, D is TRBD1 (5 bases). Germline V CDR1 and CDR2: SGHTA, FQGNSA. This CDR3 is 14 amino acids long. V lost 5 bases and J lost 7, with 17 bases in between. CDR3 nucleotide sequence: TGTGCCAGCAGCGTCACCGCCAGACAGCTTGGCTACACCTTC. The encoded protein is CASSVTARQLGYTF.

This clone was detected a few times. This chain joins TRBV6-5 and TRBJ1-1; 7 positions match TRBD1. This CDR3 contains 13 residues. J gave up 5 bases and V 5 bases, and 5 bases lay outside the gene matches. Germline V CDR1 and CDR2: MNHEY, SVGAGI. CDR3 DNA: TGTGCCAGCAGTCCCCCAGGGGGAACTGAAGCTTTCTTT. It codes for CASSPPGGTEAFF.

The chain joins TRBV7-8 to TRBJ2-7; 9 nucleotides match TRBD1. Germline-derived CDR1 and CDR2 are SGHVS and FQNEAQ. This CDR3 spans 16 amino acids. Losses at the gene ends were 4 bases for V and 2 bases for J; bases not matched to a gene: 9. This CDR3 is CASSSTGTGKTYEQYF. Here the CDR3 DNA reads TGTGCCAGCAGCTCGACCGGGACAGGGAAAACCTACGAGCAGTACTTC.

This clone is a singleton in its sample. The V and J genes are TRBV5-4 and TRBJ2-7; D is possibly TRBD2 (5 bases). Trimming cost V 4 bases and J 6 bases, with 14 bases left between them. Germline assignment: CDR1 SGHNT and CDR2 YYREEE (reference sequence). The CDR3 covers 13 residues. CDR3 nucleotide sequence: TGTGCCAGCAGCCCTTTGACTACGGGCGAGCAGTACTTC. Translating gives CASSPLTTGEQYF.

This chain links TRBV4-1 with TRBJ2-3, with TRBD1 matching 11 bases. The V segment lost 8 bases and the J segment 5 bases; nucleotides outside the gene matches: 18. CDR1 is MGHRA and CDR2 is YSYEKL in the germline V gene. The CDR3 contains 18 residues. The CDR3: CASRAGNGQGARGDTQYF. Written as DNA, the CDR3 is TGCGCCAGCCGCGCTGGGAATGGACAGGGGGCAAGGGGAGATACGCAGTATTTT.

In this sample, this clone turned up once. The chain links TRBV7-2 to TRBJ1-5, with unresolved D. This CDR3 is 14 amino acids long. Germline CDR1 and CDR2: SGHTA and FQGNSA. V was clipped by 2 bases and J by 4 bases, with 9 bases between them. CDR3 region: CASSLRERNQPQHF. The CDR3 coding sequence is TGTGCCAGCAGCTTAAGGGAGCGGAATCAGCCCCAGCATTTT.

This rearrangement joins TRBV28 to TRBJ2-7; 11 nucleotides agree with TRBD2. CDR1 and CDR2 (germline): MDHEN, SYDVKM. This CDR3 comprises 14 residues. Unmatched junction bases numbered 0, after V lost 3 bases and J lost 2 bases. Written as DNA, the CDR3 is TGTGCCAGCAGTTTTAGCGGGGGGGCCTACGAGCAGTACTTC. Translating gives CASSFSGGAYEQYF.

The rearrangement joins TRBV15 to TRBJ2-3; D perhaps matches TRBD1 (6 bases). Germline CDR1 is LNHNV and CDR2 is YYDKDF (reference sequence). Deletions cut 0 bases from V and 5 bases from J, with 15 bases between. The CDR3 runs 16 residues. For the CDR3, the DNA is TGTGCCACCAGCAGAGATGCAGCAGGGGCAGGAGATACGCAGTATTTT. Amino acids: CATSRDAAGAGDTQYF.

This CDR3 reads CASSFNSGPGGERTQYF. Here the CDR3 DNA reads TGTGCCAGCAGCTTCAATAGCGGGCCCGGGGGAGAGCGTACCCAGTACTTC. The rearrangement uses TRBV7-2 and TRBJ2-5; 7 bases agree with TRBD2. V lost 3 bases to trimming and J lost 8 bases; unmatched junction nucleotides: 18. Per the germline V gene, CDR1 is SGHTA and CDR2 is FQGNSA. The CDR3 is made up of 17 amino acids.